These 26 T cell receptor beta chains were sequenced from one sample in a study of blood T cell repertoires in COVID-19. TCRdb's table, derived via immunoSEQ multiplex PCR, lists solely in-frame clones and lacks some. The data contain approximately 82,000 clones, roughly 91% of them singletons. The material sequenced was PBMCs or T cells enriched from blood (not recorded which). All receptors derive from a woman in her forties or fifties with acute COVID-19.

The V gene is TRBV5-4, the J gene TRBJ2-3; D is ambiguous. With 4 bases removed from V and 1 base from J, the gap between germline ends came to 13 bases. Germline CDR1 and CDR2: SGHNT and YYREEE (reference sequence). The CDR3 sequence is 15 residues long. The CDR3 reads CASSKTPEGTDTQYF. The CDR3 region has the DNA TGTGCCAGCAGCAAAACCCCCGAGGGCACAGATACGCAGTATTTT. Combining the CDR3 with reference TRBV5-4 and TRBJ2-3 gives the whole variable domain ETGVTQSPTHLIKTRGQQVTLRCSSQSGHNTVSWYQQALGQGPQFIFQYYREEENGRGNFPPRFSGLQFPNYSSELNVNALELDDSALYLCASSKTPEGTDTQYFGPGTRLTVL.

The V gene is TRBV3-1 (or the pseudogene TRBV3-2), the J gene TRBJ1-5; the match to TRBD1 covers 7 bases. The CDR3 contains 15 residues. Germline V lookup: CDR1 LGHDT, CDR2 YNNKEL (reference sequence). The J segment lost 6 bases and the V segment lost 0 bases, leaving 5 bases of the junction unmatched. CDR3 loop: CASSQDIRGLQPQHF. The CDR3 nucleotides read TGTGCCAGCAGCCAAGATATAAGGGGGCTTCAGCCCCAGCATTTT.

The gene calls are TRBV5-6 and TRBJ1-2; tentative D call: TRBD1 (6 bases). Deletions cut 1 base from V and 6 bases from J, with 22 bases between. The CDR3 runs to 17 residues. Germline values: CDR1 SGHDT, CDR2 YYEEEE. CDR3 sequence reads: CASSLRLERQGQDGYTF. The DNA of the CDR3 is TGTGCCAGCAGCTTGAGGCTGGAGAGGCAGGGGCAGGATGGCTACACCTTC.

The chain couples TRBV27 to TRBJ1-1; the match to TRBD1 covers 8 bases. Germline V gives CDR1 MNHEY, CDR2 SMNVEV (reference sequence). J was trimmed by 4 bases and V by 4 bases; bases with no gene match: 5. The CDR3 length is 14 residues. This CDR3 is CASSSHRGGTEAFF. The CDR3, as DNA: TGTGCCAGCAGTTCCCACAGGGGGGGCACTGAAGCTTTCTTT.

The CDR3 nucleotides are TGTGCCAGTAGTACCGGGACTAGCGGGAGGTGGGAGACCCAGTACTTC. This sequence encodes CASSTGTSGRWETQYF. This chain connects TRBV19 to TRBJ2-5; 15 bases map to TRBD2. CDR3 size: 16 residues. The trim removed 4 bases at V and 5 bases at J, leaving 5 bases unmatched. Per the germline V gene, CDR1 is LNHDA and CDR2 is SQIVND (reference sequence).

CDR3 loop: CASSAWGRGGGPGANVLTF. In DNA, the CDR3 is TGTGCCAGCAGCGCCTGGGGGAGGGGCGGAGGTCCTGGGGCCAACGTCCTGACTTTC. The genes are TRBV9 and TRBJ2-6, with 7 positions matching TRBD2. The junction had 14 bases not matched to a gene; V was cut back by 3 bases and J by 2 bases. The germline V gene has CDR1 SGDLS and CDR2 YYNGEE. The length of the CDR3 is 19 residues.

The CDR3 DNA follows: TGCGCCAGCAGCTGGGGACAGCCGAACACTGAAGCTTTCTTT. Protein sequence: CASSWGQPNTEAFF. The V gene is TRBV5-1, the J gene TRBJ1-1; 7 bases fit TRBD1. Germline lookup yields CDR1 SGHRS and CDR2 YFSETQ. The J segment lost 1 base and the V segment lost 3 bases, leaving 3 bases of the junction unmatched. This CDR3 has 14 amino acids.

The chain recombines TRBV7-9 with TRBJ1-2, with a tentative D call TRBD1 (6 bases). V was shortened by 5 bases and J by 7 bases, with 14 bases between the two germline ends. The CDR3 extends over 13 amino acids. The germline V gene has CDR1 SEHNR and CDR2 FQNEAQ (reference sequence). The CDR3 reads CASSPTGSGGYTF. The CDR3 DNA is TGTGCCAGCAGCCCTACAGGGTCTGGTGGCTACACCTTC.

This chain connects TRBV29-1 to TRBJ1-2; 7 bases fit TRBD1. The CDR3 sequence is 14 residues long. The V segment lost 6 bases and the J segment 5 bases; nucleotides outside the gene matches: 12. CDR1 SQVTM and CDR2 ANQGSEA come from the germline V gene. CDR3 nucleotide sequence: TGCAGCGTCCTTATCCTAGGGGGCGCGTATGGCTACACCTTC. It is translated as CSVLILGGAYGYTF.

The V and J genes are TRBV18 and TRBJ1-2; 11 bases map to TRBD1. The CDR3 has 14 amino acids. V gave up 6 bases and J gave up 8 bases; unmatched junction bases: 8. Germline V lookup: CDR1 KGHSH, CDR2 LQKENI. The CDR3 bases are TGTGCCAGCTCTCAAGGACAGGGGGCTGAGGGCTACACCTTC. This translates into CASSQGQGAEGYTF. Filled out from reference TRBV18 and TRBJ1-2, the complete variable domain reads NAGVMQNPRHLVRRRGQEARLRCSPMKGHSHVYWYRQLPEEGLKFMVYLQKENIIDESGMPKERFSAEFPKEGPSILRIQQVVRGDSAAYFCASSQGQGAEGYTFGSGTRLTVV.

Only one count was recorded for this clone. The V and J genes are TRBV7-9 and TRBJ2-1, with D unresolved. Germline values: CDR1 SEHNR, CDR2 FQNEAQ (reference sequence). Trimming took 1 base from V and 7 from J, leaving 5 bases between them. The CDR3 runs to 12 residues. The CDR3 is CASSLVQNEQFF. CDR3 nucleotides: TGTGCCAGCAGCTTAGTACAGAATGAGCAGTTCTTC. The full variable domain, with the rest looked up from reference TRBV7-9 and TRBJ2-1, is DTGVSQNPRHKITKRGQNVTFRCDPISEHNRLYWYRQTLGQGPEFLTYFQNEAQLEKSRLLSDRFSAERPKGSFSTLEIQRTEQGDSAMYLCASSLVQNEQFFGPGTRLTVL.

This chain links TRBV3-1 (or the pseudogene TRBV3-2) with TRBJ1-4, with TRBD1 identical over 7 bases. V lost 3 bases, J lost 5 bases, and 6 bases stayed unmatched. From germline, CDR1 is LGHDT and CDR2 YNNKEL (reference sequence). The CDR3 covers 15 residues. The chain's CDR3 is CASSHRQGWNEKLFF. In DNA, the CDR3 is TGTGCCAGCAGCCACAGACAGGGTTGGAATGAAAAACTGTTTTTT.

The chain uses TRBV3-1 (or the pseudogene TRBV3-2) and TRBJ1-1; 9 bases are a match to TRBD1. CDR3 length: 14 residues. Losses at the gene ends were 5 bases for V and 5 bases for J; bases not matched to a gene: 6. Germline V gives CDR1 LGHDT, CDR2 YNNKEL (reference sequence). The CDR3 DNA reads TGTGCCAGCAGCAGAACGGACAGGGGTACTGAAGCTTTCTTT. Protein: CASSRTDRGTEAFF.

The rearrangement links TRBV9 to TRBJ2-2, with 16 bases identical to TRBD2. The CDR3 is made up of 22 amino acids. CDR1 SGDLS and CDR2 YYNGEE come from the germline V gene. J was trimmed by 0 bases and V by 3 bases; bases with no gene match: 14. CDR3 coding DNA: TGTGCCAGCAGCGCAGGTAAACCGGGACTAGCGGGAGGGACCTCGAACACCGGGGAGCTGTTTTTT. This gives the protein CASSAGKPGLAGGTSNTGELFF. The entire variable domain, with the rest obtained from reference TRBV9 and TRBJ2-2, is as follows: DSGVTQTPKHLITATGQRVTLRCSPRSGDLSVYWYQQSLDQGLQFLIQYYNGEERAKGNILERFSAQQFPDLHSELNLSSLELGDSALYFCASSAGKPGLAGGTSNTGELFFGEGSRLTVL.

The V call is TRBV11-2, the J call TRBJ2-7, with D unresolved. V was cut by 5 bases and J by 4 bases, with 9 bases left in between. This CDR3 region has 12 residues. Germline CDR1 reads SGHAT; CDR2 reads FQNNGV. CDR3 bases: TGTGCCAGCAGCCAAGATCAGTACGAGCAGTACTTC. Translation: CASSQDQYEQYF.

V is TRBV12-5 and J is TRBJ1-1; D is perhaps TRBD1 (6 bases). Trimming pared 3 bases from V and 3 bases from J, leaving 8 bases between. CDR1 and CDR2 from the germline V gene are LGHNT and FRNRAP. The CDR3 length is 13 residues. The CDR3 spells CASGFEGDTEAFF. The CDR3 DNA follows: TGTGCTAGTGGTTTTGAGGGGGACACTGAAGCTTTCTTT.

The V and J genes are TRBV7-2 and TRBJ1-1; D might be TRBD1 (6 bases). Germline V gives CDR1 SGHTA, CDR2 FQGNSA. V lost 2 bases, J lost 1 base, and 17 bases lay in between. The CDR3 runs to 17 residues. CDR3 DNA sequence: TGTGCCAGCAGCTTAACGGTATGGGGGGGCGAGAACACTGAAGCTTTCTTT. Residues: CASSLTVWGGENTEAFF.

The V call is TRBV5-1, the J call TRBJ2-1; 11 nucleotides match TRBD2. From germline, CDR1 is SGHRS and CDR2 YFSETQ. The CDR3 spans 15 residues. V trimming: 4 bases; J trimming: 2 bases; junction bases outside the gene matches: 2. CDR3 amino acids: CASSPGLAAYNEQFF. As DNA, the CDR3 is TGCGCCAGCAGCCCGGGACTAGCGGCCTACAATGAGCAGTTCTTC.

This chain connects TRBV6-1 to TRBJ1-5; D is unresolved. Trimming shortened V by 0 bases and J by 2 bases, and 11 bases separated the two germline ends. The CDR3 length is 16 residues. CDR1 is MNHNS, CDR2 SASEGT, per germline. The CDR3 spells CASSEARGKGNQPQHF. CDR3 nucleotide sequence: TGTGCCAGCAGTGAAGCTCGGGGTAAGGGCAATCAGCCCCAGCATTTT.

The chain has TRBV15 and TRBJ1-2, with 9 bases lining up with TRBD1. CDR3 length: 15 amino acids. Germline V gene sequence: CDR1 LNHNV, CDR2 YYDKDF (reference sequence). Trimming cost V 3 bases and J 5 bases; bases outside gene matches: 7. The CDR3 DNA sequence: TGTGCCACCAGCAGCGACAGGGGGGAAAGGTATGGCTACACCTTC. This codes for CATSSDRGERYGYTF.

On this clone: The junction departs from germline at one end; a sequencing error may be responsible. V usage is TRBV7-9 and J usage is TRBJ2-1; D possibly corresponds to TRBD1 (5 bases). The CDR3 sequence is 13 residues long. Germline-derived CDR1 and CDR2 are SEHNR and FQNEAQ (reference sequence). This CDR3 is CASSWGSNNEQFF. CDR3 DNA: TGTGCCAGCAGCTGGGGCTCCAACAATGAGCAGTTCTTC.

The V call is TRBV6-5, the J call TRBJ2-7; the match to TRBD2 covers 12 bases. The CDR3 length is 14 residues. Germline V gene lookup returns CDR1 MNHEY and CDR2 SVGAGI. The V segment lost 7 bases and the J segment 3 bases; nucleotides outside the gene matches: 4. For the CDR3, the DNA is TGTGCCAGCAAGGGACTAGCGGGTCTCTACGAGCAGTACTTC. It translates to CASKGLAGLYEQYF.

This chain connects TRBV28 to TRBJ1-5; tentative D call: TRBD1 (5 bases). V dropped 7 bases and J dropped 4 bases, with 11 bases sitting between them. CDR1 is MDHEN and CDR2 is SYDVKM in the germline V gene. The CDR3 length is 13 residues. CDR3 sequence (DNA): TGTGCCAGCACTACAGGTAAAAATCAGCCCCAGCATTTT. Encoded protein: CASTTGKNQPQHF.

The chain couples TRBV7-2 to TRBJ2-5; 12 nucleotides align to TRBD2. The V and J ends lost 6 bases and 1 base, in that order; junction bases with no gene match: 3. Germline values: CDR1 SGHTA, CDR2 FQGNSA. The CDR3 sequence is 15 residues long. In DNA, the CDR3 is TGTGCCAGCAGAAGGGGACTAGCGGGCCAAGAGACCCAGTACTTC. It encodes CASRRGLAGQETQYF.

This chain links TRBV6-2 or TRBV6-3 with TRBJ2-1, with D tentatively TRBD2 (5 bases). The CDR3 runs 11 residues. Trimming removed 2 bases from V and 9 bases from J, with 5 bases in between. Germline loops: CDR1 MNHEY, CDR2 SVGEGT. In DNA, the CDR3 is TGTGCCAGCAGTTACGCGGGTGAGCAGTTCTTC. Amino acid sequence: CASSYAGEQFF.

The chain links TRBV11-1 to TRBJ2-5; D may be TRBD1 (5 bases). The CDR3 has 15 amino acids. V shed 2 bases and J shed 6 bases, with 16 bases lying between them. CDR1 and CDR2 from the germline V gene are SGHAT and FQDESV (reference sequence). This CDR3 reads CASSLQGHGRQTQYF. The CDR3 DNA is TGTGCCAGCAGCTTACAGGGCCACGGTCGCCAGACCCAGTACTTC.